This TCR beta chain was identified in a study of cytomegalovirus exposure and HLA in healthy donors. General study findings and limits: The analysis excluded some indistinguishable V segments, including TRBV6-2 and TRBV6-3.

It was with 60 Vbeta and 13 Jbeta primers that the PCR ran. Sequencing was performed with immunoSEQ multiplex PCR; in TCRdb, only in-frame clones are kept and a portion is missing. The sample yields about 130,000 clones, under 90% seen once. For this clone: Its matching antigen is unknown. Other DNA sequences in the same sample also yield this CDR3.

Every donor was a healthy person donating bone marrow. Donors were ostensibly healthy at sampling, although undocumented immune exposures were probable. The V gene lost 6 bases and the J gene lost 4 bases, with 19 bases spanning the gap. From germline, CDR1 is MNHEY and CDR2 SVGAGI. The CDR3 consists of 15 residues. This sequence joins TRBV6-5 and TRBJ2-7, with TRBD1 as a possible D gene (5 bases). The sequence was obtained from a woman between 35 and 50 years old in good health and CMV-seropositive. Sequences were obtained from PBMCs. CDR3 sequence: CASRALDTGSYEQYF. In nucleotides, the CDR3 is TGTGCCAGCAGAGCTCTCGACACAGGCTCATACGAGCAGTACTTC.